A selection of T cell receptor beta chains follows, all from one sample in a study of T cells expressing NK-cell markers. TCRdb re-called the 5' RACE reads; one entry per CDR3 protein, DNA not given. This listing includes hundreds of thousands of distinct CDR3 sequences. The sequenced sample was blood T cells: a sorted CD56 or NKG2C T cell subset, CD4+ or CD8+ T cells, or bulk PBMC T cells (not recorded which). Receptors were obtained from a woman between 18 and 70 years old in good health. Each CDR3 is given with its conserved first and last residue.

V gene,J gene,CDR3 protein
TRBV6-1,TRBJ2-5,CASSEVGQAEQETQYF
TRBV11-2,TRBJ2-3,CASSTLAGVRDTQYF
TRBV6-5,TRBJ1-1,CASSYDRAKYTEAFF
TRBV4-3,TRBJ2-3,CASSHTGQGGADTQYF
TRBV29-1,TRBJ2-1,CSVQGRVGSYNEQFF
TRBV20-1,TRBJ2-7,CSASAPPAAYEQYF
TRBV7-3,TRBJ2-2,CASSGRGVTGELFF
TRBV7-6,TRBJ1-3,CASSLTYDRDPGNTIYF
TRBV2,TRBJ2-2,CATPTGENTGELFF
TRBV20-1,TRBJ1-4,CSGAANEKLFF
TRBV20-1,TRBJ2-7,CSARDPDGLAADF
TRBV3-1,TRBJ2-7,CASSQEKREFYEQYF
TRBV15,TRBJ2-3,CATSRVGTTSDTQYF
TRBV5-1,TRBJ2-1,CASSGSGPTWGEQFF
TRBV28,TRBJ2-5,CASTLFLVLVQETQYF
TRBV12-5,TRBJ1-1,CASGLTPPGGEAFF
TRBV4-3,TRBJ2-3,CASSQDRLPGDTQYF
TRBV25-1,TRBJ1-2,CASSDPGPRPHGYTF
TRBV29-1,TRBJ2-7,CSVEEGRASYEQYF
TRBV29-1,TRBJ1-6,CSGRRNSPLHF
TRBV12-3/TRBV12-4,TRBJ1-2,CASSYLTVNYGYTF
TRBV6-2/TRBV6-3,TRBJ2-5,CASSLWGGGQETQYF
TRBV7-9,TRBJ2-1,CASIPDGLREQFF
TRBV12-3/TRBV12-4,TRBJ2-7,CASSTSSNEQYF
TRBV28,TRBJ2-1,CASKGSAEQFF
TRBV19,TRBJ1-5,CASRDGTGNQPQHF
TRBV12-3/TRBV12-4,TRBJ2-1,CASTHHRTGPYNEQFF
TRBV20-1,TRBJ1-2,CSAPGDSFGYTF
TRBV7-2,TRBJ2-2,CASSSQGTGGELFF
TRBV19,TRBJ2-1,CASSTGTSVNNEQFF
TRBV4-2,TRBJ2-3,CASSQEGGGGSTDTQYF
TRBV6-1,TRBJ2-5,CASRQSGKWETQYF
TRBV9,TRBJ2-1,CASSVGSSGGAYNEQFF
TRBV6-1,TRBJ2-1,CASFDHYNEQFF
TRBV15,TRBJ2-5,CATSSPGAWAETQYF
TRBV4-2,TRBJ2-5,CASSQERAPSTSQHF
TRBV12-3/TRBV12-4,TRBJ1-2,CASTRSGGYGYTF
TRBV28,TRBJ2-6,CASSLGTLDGGANVLTF
TRBV3-1,TRBJ1-2,CASSPPAIPGYTF
TRBV7-3,TRBJ2-2,CASSRLPGELFF
TRBV2,TRBJ1-4,CASSARGRWEKLFF
TRBV5-1,TRBJ2-7,CASSPGVGMSYEQYF
TRBV6-5,TRBJ1-1,CASSYLTNMNTEAFF
TRBV20-1,TRBJ1-2,CSARNGPGQGSYGYTF
TRBV29-1,TRBJ2-1,CSVGTSGSKYEQFF
TRBV20-1,TRBJ2-1,CSARDLAQRLNEQFF
TRBV10-3,TRBJ1-5,CAISEGTPGGQPQHF